These 23 T cell receptor beta chains were all obtained from the same sample, sequenced in a study of blood T cell repertoires in COVID-19. This table comes from immunoSEQ multiplex PCR, and its TCRdb copy is limited to in-frame clones, with some not included. The sample consists of around 190,000 clones, 80% to 90% of them appearing once. The source material was PBMCs or T cells enriched from blood (not recorded which). Every receptor here comes from a woman under 30 who had recovered from COVID-19.

This chain's CDR3 is CASSWAGTDTQYF. CDR3 DNA sequence: TGTGCCAGCAGTTGGGCGGGAACAGATACGCAGTATTTT. The chain carries TRBV7-9 and TRBJ2-3; D might be TRBD2 (6 bases). CDR1 and CDR2 from the germline V gene are SEHNR and FQNEAQ (reference sequence). Trimming took 6 bases from V and 3 from J, leaving 10 bases between them. The length of the CDR3 is 13 residues.

The genes are TRBV28 and TRBJ1-2, with 8 bases fitting TRBD1. Trimming at V came to 7 bases and at J to 3 bases, leaving 7 bases not matched to a gene. Germline V gene sequence: CDR1 MDHEN, CDR2 SYDVKM. The length of the CDR3 is 14 residues. The CDR3 nucleotides are TGTGCCAGCATCCCATCGGACAGGGACTATGGCTACACCTTC. Translating it yields CASIPSDRDYGYTF.

The chain combines TRBV19 with TRBJ1-5, with D perhaps TRBD1 (6 bases). V lost 0 bases and J lost 3, with 15 bases in between. Germline CDR1 is LNHDA and CDR2 is SQIVND (reference sequence). This CDR3 spans 17 amino acids. CDR3 DNA sequence: TGTGCCAGTAGTATAGATCTAAAGAGACAGGCCAATCAGCCCCAGCATTTT. This translates into CASSIDLKRQANQPQHF.

This clone showed up just once. J is TRBJ2-1 and V is TRBV18; D might be TRBD2 (5 bases). Trimming shortened V by 2 bases and J by 2 bases, and 13 bases separated the two germline ends. The CDR3 covers 16 residues. Germline V CDR1 and CDR2: KGHSH, LQKENI. This CDR3 reads CASSPNWESTYNEQFF. The CDR3, as DNA: TGTGCCAGCTCACCAAACTGGGAGTCTACCTACAATGAGCAGTTCTTC. Full variable domain (outside the CDR3, taken from reference TRBV18 and TRBJ2-1): NAGVMQNPRHLVRRRGQEARLRCSPMKGHSHVYWYRQLPEEGLKFMVYLQKENIIDESGMPKERFSAEFPKEGPSILRIQQVVRGDSAAYFCASSPNWESTYNEQFFGPGTRLTVL.

The genes are TRBV28 and TRBJ1-2; the D gene is possibly TRBD1 (6 bases). The CDR3 runs to 14 residues. V was pared by 3 bases and J by 8 bases, with 16 bases between. CDR1 is MDHEN, CDR2 SYDVKM, per germline. The CDR3 DNA sequence: TGTGCCAGCAGTTTGCCTGGACTCCAGGGGGGCTACACCTTC. Its translation is CASSLPGLQGGYTF.

This clone has more than one count but fewer than ten. The CDR3 DNA reads TGTGCCAGCAGCCAGAGGACAGGGGATCAGCCCCAGCATTTT. As protein: CASSQRTGDQPQHF. The V and J genes are TRBV5-5 and TRBJ1-5; 9 nucleotides match TRBD1. The CDR3 loop spans 14 amino acids. V shed 4 bases, J shed 5 bases, and the junction held 4 bases outside the gene matches. The germline gives CDR1 SGHKS, CDR2 YYEKEE (reference sequence). Full variable domain (remainder filled in from reference TRBV5-5 and TRBJ1-5): DAGVTQSPTHLIKTRGQQVTLRCSPISGHKSVSWYQQVLGQGPQFIFQYYEKEERGRGNFPDRFSARQFPNYSSELNVNALLLGDSALYLCASSQRTGDQPQHFGDGTRLSIL.

The chain recombines TRBV10-3 with TRBJ2-2, with D possibly TRBD2 on 5 matching bases. Germline-derived CDR1 and CDR2 are ENHRY and SYGVKD. Between the trimmed V and J ends, which lost 3 bases and 10 bases, there was a span of 9 bases. The CDR3 has 12 amino acids. The DNA for the CDR3 is TGTGCCATCAGTGAATTGGGAGTGGAGCTGTTTTTT. Its protein is CAISELGVELFF.

The chain recombines TRBV6-5 with TRBJ1-1, with D maybe TRBD1 (5 bases). The CDR3 has 13 amino acids. Deletions cut 6 bases from V and 4 bases from J, with 12 bases between. Germline CDR1 reads MNHEY; CDR2 reads SVGAGI. CDR3 DNA: TGTGCCAGCAGCCAGGGTGGGCGCACTGAAGCTTTCTTT. Its translation: CASSQGGRTEAFF.

J is TRBJ2-7 and V is TRBV11-2; D may be TRBD1 (5 bases). CDR1 is SGHAT, CDR2 FQNNGV, per germline. The V end lost 1 base, the J end lost 4 bases, and 8 bases lay between the germline ends. The CDR3 totals 13 residues. The CDR3 DNA reads as TGTGCCAGCAGCTTAGGCAGGGCTTACGAGCAGTACTTC. Translated, it gives CASSLGRAYEQYF.

This clone was picked up a small number of times. J is TRBJ2-1 and V is TRBV13; tentatively, D is TRBD1 (5 bases). Trimming removed 11 bases at V and 7 bases at J, with 18 bases between. CDR1 and CDR2 from the germline V gene are PRHDT and FYEKMQ (reference sequence). This CDR3 region has 13 residues. CDR3 DNA sequence: TGTGCCTCGGTGGTGGGGCGCGTGAATGAGCAGTTCTTC. It translates to CASVVGRVNEQFF.

This clone was observed a single time. The rearrangement joins TRBV2 to TRBJ2-2; perhaps TRBD2 as D (6 bases). V lost 5 bases, J lost 5 bases, and 15 bases lay in between. CDR1 and CDR2 from the germline V gene are SNHLY and FYNNEI. There are 15 residues in the CDR3. CDR3: CASSWDSLVTGELFF. The CDR3 bases are TGTGCCAGCAGTTGGGACTCCTTGGTGACCGGGGAGCTGTTTTTT.

V is TRBV28 and J is TRBJ1-1; the D gene is possibly TRBD1 (5 bases). Trimming took 7 bases from V and 1 from J, leaving 7 bases between them. This CDR3 region has 12 residues. CDR1 is MDHEN and CDR2 is SYDVKM in the germline V gene. As DNA, the CDR3 is TGTGCCAGCAAAGGGGAGAACACTGAAGCTTTCTTT. It encodes CASKGENTEAFF.

This clone came up once. The chain uses TRBV7-9 and TRBJ1-3; TRBD1 matches at 7 bases. Germline trimming cut 3 bases from V and 1 base from J; bases unmatched to any gene: 3. This CDR3 is built from 15 residues. Germline lookup yields CDR1 SEHNR and CDR2 FQNEAQ (reference sequence). The CDR3 region is CASSFDRVSGNTIYF. DNA for the CDR3: TGTGCCAGCAGCTTCGACAGGGTTTCTGGAAACACCATATATTTT.

The gene calls are TRBV5-1 and TRBJ1-2; D gene unclear. CDR3 length: 14 amino acids. CDR1 and CDR2 from the germline V gene are SGHRS and YFSETQ. Trimming shortened V by 0 bases and J by 3 bases, and 9 bases separated the two germline ends. For the CDR3, the DNA is TGCGCCAGCAGCTTGGTCTCGGGAGACTATGGCTACACCTTC. Its translation is CASSLVSGDYGYTF.

The genes are TRBV19 and TRBJ1-4, with 9 bases that match TRBD1. The V gene's germline CDR1 is LNHDA and CDR2 SQIVND (reference sequence). V lost 4 bases to trimming and J lost 6 bases; unmatched junction nucleotides: 6. This CDR3 has 15 residues. The CDR3 here is CASSKPGQGDEKLFF. The CDR3 DNA sequence: TGTGCCAGTAGTAAACCGGGACAGGGTGATGAAAAACTGTTTTTT.

This clone was counted only a few times. The chain has TRBV4-3 and TRBJ2-1, with 8 bases identical to TRBD2. CDR3 length: 16 amino acids. Losses at the gene ends were 0 bases for V and 2 bases for J; bases not matched to a gene: 3. Germline V gene sequence: CDR1 LGHNA, CDR2 YSLEER. The chain's CDR3 is CASSQDLGGAYNEQFF. CDR3 sequence (DNA): TGCGCCAGCAGCCAAGATCTCGGGGGGGCCTACAATGAGCAGTTCTTC.

The CDR3 loop is CAWSVQWTEAFF. Written as DNA, the CDR3 is TGTGCCTGGAGTGTACAGTGGACTGAAGCTTTCTTT. The chain joins TRBV30 to TRBJ1-1, with D unresolved. The germline CDR1 and CDR2 sequences are GTSNPN and SVGIG (reference sequence). This CDR3 has 12 amino acids. Trimming removed 0 bases from V and 5 bases from J, with 7 bases in between.

V and J are TRBV7-2 and TRBJ1-1, with a weak D call TRBD1 (5 bases). V was trimmed by 5 bases and J by 2 bases, leaving 12 bases between them. This CDR3 has 14 residues. Germline V CDR1 and CDR2: SGHTA, FQGNSA. Written as DNA, the CDR3 is TGTGCCAGCAGCGGGGATTGGGGCAACACTGAAGCTTTCTTT. It yields the protein CASSGDWGNTEAFF.

This clone appeared a single time. This chain uses TRBV7-2 with TRBJ2-1; 12 positions agree with TRBD2. J lost 2 bases, V lost 5 bases, and 7 bases had no gene match. There are 17 residues in the CDR3. Germline V gives CDR1 SGHTA, CDR2 FQGNSA. The CDR3 DNA reads as TGTGCCAGCAGCAACCCTAGCGGGGGGGCTGCCTACAATGAGCAGTTCTTC. This gives the protein CASSNPSGGAAYNEQFF.

This clone is a singleton in its sample. The gene calls are TRBV3-1 (or the pseudogene TRBV3-2) and TRBJ2-7, with D perhaps matching TRBD2 (5 bases). V lost 0 bases and J lost 7, with 13 bases in between. Germline V gives CDR1 LGHDT, CDR2 YNNKEL (reference sequence). This CDR3 comprises 14 residues. The CDR3 nucleotides are TGTGCCAGCAGCCAAGATGCTAGCCCTCGGGAGCAGTACTTC. Protein sequence: CASSQDASPREQYF.

The V and J genes are TRBV25-1 and TRBJ1-3; 9 positions agree with TRBD1. Germline V lookup: CDR1 MGHDK, CDR2 SYGVNS. J was trimmed by 4 bases and V by 5 bases; bases with no gene match: 6. The CDR3 is 15 residues long. The CDR3 is CASSRGDRGGNTIYF. The CDR3 coding sequence is TGTGCCAGCAGTAGAGGCGACAGGGGGGGAAACACCATATATTTT.

This clone was seen a single time. The rearrangement links TRBV5-1 to TRBJ2-7; possible D gene TRBD1, 6 bases. Between the trimmed V and J ends, which lost 0 bases and 6 bases, there was a span of 10 bases. This CDR3 comprises 13 residues. Germline V gives CDR1 SGHRS, CDR2 YFSETQ. The CDR3 coding sequence is TGCGCCAGCAGCTTGGAAACAGGGAGCGAGCAGTACTTC. As protein: CASSLETGSEQYF. The variable domain in full, with the rest retrieved from reference TRBV5-1 and TRBJ2-7, is KAGVTQTPRYLIKTRGQQVTLSCSPISGHRSVSWYQQTPGQGLQFLFEYFSETQRNKGNFPGRFSGRQFSNSRSEMNVSTLELGDSALYLCASSLETGSEQYFGPGTRLTVT.

The J gene is TRBJ1-4, the V gene TRBV11-2; TRBD1 might be the D (5 bases). With 6 bases removed from V and 3 bases from J, the gap between germline ends came to 17 bases. CDR3 length equals 16 residues. Germline CDR1 reads SGHAT; CDR2 reads FQNNGV. CDR3 protein: CASSEIRQYPNEKLFF. The DNA of the CDR3 is TGTGCCAGCAGTGAAATCAGACAGTACCCTAATGAAAAACTGTTTTTT.